This T cell receptor (beta chain) is drawn from a study of blood T cells in healthy people across ages. The second PCR ran about 6 to 11 cycles with a sample-barcoded 5' primer and J-beta primers. TCRdb called the 5' RACE reads again in MiXCR, with one record for every CDR3 protein. The sample consists of hundreds of thousands of distinct CDR3 sequences, 36% of them appearing once. This clonotype has a handful of counts. From germline, CDR1 is SGHTA and CDR2 FQGNSA. Trimming took 5 bases from V and 7 from J, leaving 18 bases between them. The CDR3 totals 16 residues. Source material: blood. The chain uses TRBV7-2 and TRBJ1-6, with unresolved D. The source of this sequence is a man between 18 and 35 years old in good health. The CDR3 here is CASSRLTGPGNSPLHF. In nucleotides, the CDR3 is TGTGCCAGCAGCCGCCTGACTGGGCCAGGCAATTCACCCCTCCACTTT.